Each of the 13 T cell receptor beta chains below was sequenced from the same sample in a study of cytomegalovirus exposure and HLA in healthy donors. PCR amplification relied on 60 Vbeta primers (plus 13 Jbeta primers). Generated by immunoSEQ multiplex PCR, the TCRdb table keeps only in-frame clones and is missing some. The sample holds about 230,000 clones; roughly 85% are singletons and the top ten take about 0.22%. Sequences were obtained from PBMCs. These receptor sequences come from a girl aged 2 to 10 in good health and CMV-seronegative.

This clone was detected only once. This chain joins TRBV4-1 and TRBJ1-6; D is undetermined. The germline V and J ends were trimmed by 1 base and 7 bases, with 14 bases remaining between them. The CDR3 extends over 16 amino acids. The germline gives CDR1 MGHRA, CDR2 YSYEKL. CDR3 residues: CASSQGGRLRNSPLHF. CDR3 in DNA: TGCGCCAGCAGCCAAGGAGGCCGGCTTCGGAATTCACCCCTCCACTTT.

The gene calls are TRBV7-2 and TRBJ2-7, with 8 bases fitting TRBD2. CDR1 is SGHTA and CDR2 is FQGNSA in the germline V gene. After removal of 5 bases from V and 3 bases from J, the junction contained 9 bases not matched to a gene. The CDR3 runs 15 residues. CDR3 in DNA: TGTGCCAGCAGCATACTAGCGGCACAAAACTACGAGCAGTACTTC. Translating gives CASSILAAQNYEQYF. The entire variable domain, with the rest obtained from reference TRBV7-2 and TRBJ2-7, is as follows: GAGVSQSPSNKVTEKGKDVELRCDPISGHTALYWYRQSLGQGLEFLIYFQGNSAPDKSGLPSDRFSAERTGGSVSTLTIQRTQQEDSAVYLCASSILAAQNYEQYFGPGTRLTVT.

The chain carries TRBV5-1 and TRBJ1-2; the D gene is possibly TRBD1 (5 bases). CDR3 length equals 13 residues. Trimming pared 6 bases from V and 2 bases from J, leaving 11 bases between. Germline V gene lookup returns CDR1 SGHRS and CDR2 YFSETQ. In DNA form, the CDR3 reads TGCGCCAGCACCCCCGGGGGGAACTATGGCTACACCTTC. The encoded protein is CASTPGGNYGYTF.

The chain recombines TRBV12-5 with TRBJ2-3; weak D call: TRBD1 (6 bases). This CDR3 has 20 residues. CDR1 is LGHNT and CDR2 is FRNRAP in the germline V gene. Trimming took 6 bases from V and 8 from J, leaving 36 bases between them. The CDR3 region has the DNA TGTGCTAGTGGCCCGACCCTTGAGCCTGGCAGGGTCAGTGGCAGGGGTACGCAGTATTTT. This encodes CASGPTLEPGRVSGRGTQYF.

This clone was counted once. This chain uses TRBV28 with TRBJ2-7, with 9 bases fitting TRBD1. V lost 5 bases and J lost 5; bases outside the gene matches: 10. Germline lookup yields CDR1 MDHEN and CDR2 SYDVKM. The CDR3 extends over 15 amino acids. The CDR3 DNA reads TGTGCCAGCAGTCCCGCCGGGACAGGGAATGACGAGCAGTACTTC. Translation gives CASSPAGTGNDEQYF.

The chain carries TRBV14 and TRBJ2-1; D gene ambiguous. V lost 6 bases and J lost 5, with 17 bases in between. This CDR3 contains 15 residues. Looked up from germline, CDR1 is SGHDN and CDR2 is FVKESK. The CDR3 region is CASSPRVSGNNEQFF. Here the CDR3 DNA reads TGTGCCAGCAGTCCAAGAGTCTCGGGTAACAATGAGCAGTTCTTC.

This chain connects TRBV13 to TRBJ2-7, with D unclear. The length of the CDR3 is 13 residues. Germline V CDR1 and CDR2: PRHDT, FYEKMQ (reference sequence). V lost 5 bases and J lost 4, with 12 bases in between. CDR3 nucleotides: TGTGCCAGCAGCACTACACCGGTGTACGAGCAGTACTTC. This codes for CASSTTPVYEQYF. Looking up the rest from reference TRBV13 and TRBJ2-7 gives the full variable domain: AAGVIQSPRHLIKEKRETATLKCYPIPRHDTVYWYQQGPGQDPQFLISFYEKMQSDKGSIPDRFSAQQFSDYHSELNMSSLELGDSALYFCASSTTPVYEQYFGPGTRLTVT.

This chain joins TRBV5-4 and TRBJ1-2; D is uncertain. Looked up from germline, CDR1 is SGHNT and CDR2 is YYREEE (reference sequence). This CDR3 has 13 residues. V lost 2 bases and J lost 4, with 9 bases in between. CDR3 region: CASSLRRSYGYTF. CDR3 nucleotide sequence: TGTGCCAGCAGCTTACGGAGGTCCTATGGCTACACCTTC.

The J gene is TRBJ1-4, the V gene TRBV9; D unresolved. The CDR3 length is 15 residues. CDR1 and CDR2 from the germline V gene are SGDLS and YYNGEE. Trimming pared 2 bases from V and 1 base from J, leaving 9 bases between. The CDR3 DNA follows: TGTGCCAGCAGCGTGGGAGGATTAACTAATGAAAAACTGTTTTTT. It is translated as CASSVGGLTNEKLFF.

Points on this clone: The sample holds other DNA sequences that translate to the same CDR3. V gene TRBV2 combines with J gene TRBJ1-1; no definite D call. The V end was cut by 6 bases, the J end by 1 base, with 9 bases between. The germline gives CDR1 SNHLY, CDR2 FYNNEI. CDR3 length equals 13 residues. The DNA of the CDR3 is TGTGCCAGCAGCCCAGCGGGGAACACTGAAGCTTTCTTT. It codes for CASSPAGNTEAFF. Variable domain in full (rest from reference TRBV2 and TRBJ1-1): EPEVTQTPSHQVTQMGQEVILRCVPISNHLYFYWYRQILGQKVEFLVSFYNNEISEKSEIFDDQFSVERPDGSNFTLKIRSTKLEDSAMYFCASSPAGNTEAFFGQGTRLTVV.

This clone turned up a few times. V usage is TRBV6-1 and J usage is TRBJ2-2, with 7 bases identical to TRBD1. CDR1 and CDR2 (germline): MNHNS, SASEGT. CDR3 length: 15 residues. The trim removed 4 bases at V and 7 bases at J, leaving 9 bases unmatched. The CDR3 sequence: CASSVMQGDFGELFF. The CDR3 DNA reads as TGTGCCAGCAGTGTGATGCAGGGGGATTTCGGGGAGCTGTTTTTT.

The chain is built from TRBV10-3 and TRBJ1-3; TRBD1 might be the D (6 bases). CDR3 size: 15 residues. Between the trimmed V and J ends, which lost 3 bases and 7 bases, there was a span of 16 bases. From germline, CDR1 is ENHRY and CDR2 SYGVKD. The CDR3 DNA follows: TGTGCCATCAGTGACTCGGGACACTCGACCAACACCATATATTTT. Translating it yields CAISDSGHSTNTIYF.

The genes are TRBV10-3 and TRBJ2-7; D call uncertain. V lost 0 bases and J lost 2, with 14 bases in between. The CDR3 has 16 amino acids. Germline V gene lookup returns CDR1 ENHRY and CDR2 SYGVKD. CDR3 region: CAISESLYPAPYEQYF. As DNA, the CDR3 is TGTGCCATCAGTGAGTCGTTGTATCCTGCGCCCTACGAGCAGTACTTC.